This T cell receptor (beta chain) was obtained from a study of cytomegalovirus exposure and HLA in healthy donors. CDR1 SEHNR and CDR2 FQNEAQ come from the germline V gene (reference sequence). The CDR3 is made up of 15 amino acids. Trimming pared 5 bases from V and 2 bases from J, leaving 15 bases between. In the PCR, 60 Vbeta and 13 Jbeta primers were used. Sequencing was performed with immunoSEQ multiplex PCR; in TCRdb, only in-frame clones are kept and a portion is missing. The table shows 65,000 to 85,000 clones, with around 84% occurring only once. The specimen was PBMCs. V usage is TRBV7-9 and J usage is TRBJ1-2, with D hard to call. The TCR comes from a woman between 45 and 65 years old in good health and CMV-seronegative. CDR3 sequence: CASSAEGQENYGYTF. As DNA, the CDR3 is TGTGCCAGCAGCGCAGAGGGTCAGGAAAACTATGGCTACACCTTC.